Here is one TCR beta chain with its context. The data stem from a study of OX40 agonist ivuxolimab in advanced cancers. This CDR3 has 14 amino acids. CDR1 MNHEY and CDR2 SVGAGI come from the germline V gene. V was trimmed by 2 bases and J by 0 bases, leaving 4 bases between them. Samples of blood were obtained at baseline, on cycle 4 day 1, and on cycle 7 day 1. The method was immunoSEQ multiplex PCR; TCRdb's version includes in-frame clones alone and lacks a portion of them. The table lists some 80,000 clones, about 88% of them singletons, with around 0.7% in the top ten. This clonotype was sampled from an adult with an advanced solid tumor such as melanoma, head and neck, liver or kidney cancer. The sequenced sample was CD4+ or CD8+ T cells sorted from blood, obtained in a trial of the OX40 agonist ivuxolimab. This chain links TRBV6-5 with TRBJ1-4, with unresolved D. The DNA for the CDR3 is TGTGCCAGCAGTTACGACACAACTAATGAAAAACTGTTTTTT. Translated: CASSYDTTNEKLFF.